Listed below are T cell receptor beta chains from one sample, sequenced in a study of T cells in Graves' hyperthyroidism and ophthalmopathy. TCRdb reprocessed the multiplex PCR reads with MiXCR, giving one entry per CDR3 protein. The sample shows 350,000 to 400,000 distinct CDR3 sequences, about 18% of them seen only once. Material for sequencing was blood. The receptors stem from a woman between 18 and 29 years old with Graves' hyperthyroidism. Each CDR3 is given with its conserved first and last residue. Fields, in order: V gene, CDR3 length, J gene, clone size, D gene, CDR3 DNA, CDR3 protein. A D gene is named only where the DNA matches it firmly. Rows may omit the clone size; those that give it use once, few, many or a size class.

>TRBV12-3/TRBV12-4|15|TRBJ1-2|many|-
TGTGCCAGCAGTTTAGCGCTGACATCCGGAAATGGCTACACCTTC
CASSLALTSGNGYTF
>TRBV13|15|TRBJ2-5|many|-
TGTGCCAGCAGCTCCGGACAGAGCAGACAAGAGACCCAGTACTTC
CASSSGQSRQETQYF
>TRBV7-3|13|TRBJ1-1|few|-
TGTGCCAGCAGCTCAACAGCCGACACTGAAGCTTTCTTT
CASSSTADTEAFF
>TRBV20-1|13|TRBJ1-2|many|-
TGCAGTGCAAACCCGCCTCTCGTTTATGGCTACACCTTC
CSANPPLVYGYTF
>TRBV30|13|TRBJ1-2|many|-
TGTGCCTGGAGTGTATCAGGGCTCTATGGCTACACCTTC
CAWSVSGLYGYTF
>TRBV6-5|16|TRBJ2-2|many|-
TGTGCCAGCAGTTACTCGTGGGGAGCCAACACCGGGGAGCTGTTTTTT
CASSYSWGANTGELFF
>TRBV6-1|14|TRBJ2-2|many|TRBD2
TGTGCCAGCCGGGTCCAGCGGGGGGACGGGGAGCTGTTTTTT
CASRVQRGDGELFF
>TRBV6-5|14|TRBJ1-1|many|TRBD1
TGTGCCAGCACAGGGACAGGGGAGGACACTGAAGCTTTCTTT
CASTGTGEDTEAFF
>TRBV5-4|13|TRBJ1-1|once|-
TGTGCCAGCAGCGTCGTAGACAGATCTGATGCTTTCTTT
CASSVVDRSDAFF
>TRBV6-1|15|TRBJ2-7|many|-
TGTGCCAGCGGAGTCTCAAGCCAGCCTGGGGGCGAGCAGTACTTC
CASGVSSQPGGEQYF
>TRBV15|16|TRBJ1-1|many|-
TGTGCCACCAGCAGAGTCCGGGGTTTCATGAACACTGAAGCTTTCTTT
CATSRVRGFMNTEAFF
>TRBV14|15|TRBJ2-5|-|-
TGTGCCAGCAGCCAACAATTGGGGGGACAAGAGACCCAGTACTTC
CASSQQLGGQETQYF
>TRBV6-1|12|TRBJ2-7|many|-
TGTGCCAGCAGTGAAGGTCCCTACGAGCAGTACTTC
CASSEGPYEQYF
>TRBV11-1|16|TRBJ1-6|-|-
TGTGCCAGCAGCCTCCTTTCAGGGGCTCGTCGTTCACCCCTCCACTTT
CASSLLSGARRSPLHF
>TRBV12-3/TRBV12-4|15|TRBJ2-7|-|-
TGTGCCAGCAGTTTCGGGGACTCCCCCATCTACGAGCAGTACTTC
CASSFGDSPIYEQYF
>TRBV5-8|14|TRBJ2-7|many|-
TGTGCCAGCAGCTTGGCGACTCTCAACTACGAGCAGTACTTC
CASSLATLNYEQYF
>TRBV2|16|TRBJ2-2|many|-
TGTGCCAGCAGGCAGATGCAATTATGGGGGGCCGGGGAGCTGTTTTTT
CASRQMQLWGAGELFF
>TRBV5-1|12|TRBJ2-1|many|-
TGCGCCAGCAGCCTAGGGAGAGGTGAGCAGTTCTTC
CASSLGRGEQFF
>TRBV6-2/TRBV6-3|16|TRBJ2-4|many|-
TGTGCCAGCAGTTACAAGAGGCTTTTAGCCAAAAACATTCAGTACTTC
CASSYKRLLAKNIQYF
>TRBV28|16|TRBJ1-5|many|-
TGTGCCGGCAGTTTAGGGACACGCTATAGCAATCAGCCCCAGCATTTT
CAGSLGTRYSNQPQHF